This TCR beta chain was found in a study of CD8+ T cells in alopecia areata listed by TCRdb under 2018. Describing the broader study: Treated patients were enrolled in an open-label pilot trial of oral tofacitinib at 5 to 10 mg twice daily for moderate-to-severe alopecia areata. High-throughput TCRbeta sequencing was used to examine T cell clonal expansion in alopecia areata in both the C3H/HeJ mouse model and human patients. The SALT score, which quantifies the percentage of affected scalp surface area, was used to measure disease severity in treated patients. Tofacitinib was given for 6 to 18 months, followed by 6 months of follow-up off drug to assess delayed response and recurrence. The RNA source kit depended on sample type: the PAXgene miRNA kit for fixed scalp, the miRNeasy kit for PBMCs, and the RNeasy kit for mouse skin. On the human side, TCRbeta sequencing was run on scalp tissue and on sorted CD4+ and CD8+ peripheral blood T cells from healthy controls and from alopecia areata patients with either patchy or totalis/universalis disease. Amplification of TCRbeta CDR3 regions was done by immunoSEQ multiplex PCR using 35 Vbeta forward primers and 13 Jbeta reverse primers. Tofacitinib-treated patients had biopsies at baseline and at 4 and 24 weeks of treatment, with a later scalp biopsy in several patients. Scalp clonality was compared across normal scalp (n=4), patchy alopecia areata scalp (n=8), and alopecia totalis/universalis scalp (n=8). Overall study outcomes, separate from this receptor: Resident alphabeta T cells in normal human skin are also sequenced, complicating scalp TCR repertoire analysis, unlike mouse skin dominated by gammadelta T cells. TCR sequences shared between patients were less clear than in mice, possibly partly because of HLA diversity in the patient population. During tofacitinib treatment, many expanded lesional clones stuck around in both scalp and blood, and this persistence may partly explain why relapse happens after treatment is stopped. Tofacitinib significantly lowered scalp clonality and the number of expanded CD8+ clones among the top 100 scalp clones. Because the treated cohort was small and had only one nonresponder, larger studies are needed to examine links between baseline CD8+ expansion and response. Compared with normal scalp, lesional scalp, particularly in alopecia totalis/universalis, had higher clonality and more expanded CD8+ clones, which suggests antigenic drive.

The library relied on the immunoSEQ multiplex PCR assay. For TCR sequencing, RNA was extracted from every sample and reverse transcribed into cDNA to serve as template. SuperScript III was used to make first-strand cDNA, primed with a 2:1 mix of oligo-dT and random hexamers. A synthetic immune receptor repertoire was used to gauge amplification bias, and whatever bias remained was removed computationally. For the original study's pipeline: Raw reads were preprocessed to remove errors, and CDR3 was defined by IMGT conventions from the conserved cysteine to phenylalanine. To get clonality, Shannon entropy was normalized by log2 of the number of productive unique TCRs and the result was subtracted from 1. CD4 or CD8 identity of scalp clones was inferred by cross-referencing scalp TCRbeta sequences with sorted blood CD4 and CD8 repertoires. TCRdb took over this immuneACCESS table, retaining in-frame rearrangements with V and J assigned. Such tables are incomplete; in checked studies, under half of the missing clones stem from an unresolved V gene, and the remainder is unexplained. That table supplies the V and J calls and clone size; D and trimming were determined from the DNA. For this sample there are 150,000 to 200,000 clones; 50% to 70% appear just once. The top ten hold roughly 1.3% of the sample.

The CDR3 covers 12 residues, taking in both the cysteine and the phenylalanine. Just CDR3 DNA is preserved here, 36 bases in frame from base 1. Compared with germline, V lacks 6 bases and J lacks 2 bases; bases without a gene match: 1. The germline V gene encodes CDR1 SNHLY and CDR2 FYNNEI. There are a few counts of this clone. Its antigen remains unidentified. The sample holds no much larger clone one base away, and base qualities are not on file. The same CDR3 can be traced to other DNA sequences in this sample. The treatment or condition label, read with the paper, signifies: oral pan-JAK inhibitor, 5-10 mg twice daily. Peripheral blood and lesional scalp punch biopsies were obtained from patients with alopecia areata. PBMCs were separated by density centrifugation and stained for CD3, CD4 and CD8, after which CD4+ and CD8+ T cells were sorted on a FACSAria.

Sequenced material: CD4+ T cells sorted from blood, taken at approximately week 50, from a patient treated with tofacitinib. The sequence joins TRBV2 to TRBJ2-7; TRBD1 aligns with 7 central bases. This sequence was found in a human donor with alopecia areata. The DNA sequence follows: TGTGCCAGCAGCGGGACAGCCTACGAGCAGTACTTC. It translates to CASSGTAYEQYF.